The TCR beta chain described here comes from a study of OX40 agonist ivuxolimab in advanced cancers. The CDR3 has 14 residues. Trimming pared 1 base from V and 2 bases from J, leaving 9 bases between. Per the germline V gene, CDR1 is SEHNR and CDR2 is FQNEAQ (reference sequence). This table comes from immunoSEQ multiplex PCR, and its TCRdb copy is limited to in-frame clones, with some not included. The sample has about 22,000 clones, roughly 86% seen once. This clone was seen once. The sequence was obtained from an adult with an advanced solid tumor such as melanoma, head and neck, liver or kidney cancer. The J gene is TRBJ2-7, the V gene TRBV7-9, with D possibly TRBD1 on 5 matching bases. Here the sequenced sample was CD4+ or CD8+ T cells sorted from blood, taken in a trial of the OX40 agonist ivuxolimab. The CDR3 bases are TGTGCCAGCAGCTTAGGGACATTACCCTACGAGCAGTACTTC. This sequence encodes CASSLGTLPYEQYF.